What follows are 20 T cell receptor beta chains derived from one specimen sequenced in a study of CD8 T cells in ankylosing spondylitis. Study-wide results and limits: Made up of roughly 8 highly homologous variants, a TCR beta motif appeared characteristic of ankylosing spondylitis blood.

For these receptors, no antigen is known. TCRdb processed the 5' RACE reads anew with MiXCR; each CDR3 protein has one entry. The repertoire holds about 220,000 distinct CDR3 sequences, with approximately 20% as singletons. The sequencing input was blood, either unsorted or a sorted T cell fraction (not recorded which). These receptors were obtained from a male donor with ankylosing spondylitis.

This clonotype was detected a few times. The chain couples TRBV7-8 to TRBJ2-3; either TRBD1 or TRBD2 may supply D (5 bases each). Germline lookup yields CDR1 SGHVS and CDR2 FQNEAQ. The CDR3 runs 15 residues. The germline V and J ends were trimmed by 1 base and 2 bases, with 10 bases remaining between them. The CDR3 sequence is CASSLVVGPTDTQYF. The CDR3 DNA sequence: TGTGCCAGCAGCTTAGTTGTGGGACCCACAGATACGCAGTATTTT.

The chain links TRBV12-3 or TRBV12-4 to TRBJ2-1, with 8 nucleotides matching TRBD1. Germline trimming cut 8 bases from V and 4 bases from J; bases unmatched to any gene: 10. This CDR3 region has 15 residues. The CDR3 protein is CASGAGGDPYNEQFF. CDR3 bases: TGTGCCAGCGGGGCAGGGGGCGACCCTTACAATGAGCAGTTCTTC.

The rearrangement joins TRBV5-5 to TRBJ2-2; possible D gene TRBD2, 5 bases. This CDR3 has 15 amino acids. The V gene lost 0 bases and the J gene lost 5 bases, with 11 bases spanning the gap. Germline CDR1 is SGHKS and CDR2 is YYEKEE (reference sequence). The CDR3 DNA reads TGTGCCAGCAGCTTGGGCAGCCCGGGGACCGGGGAGCTGTTTTTT. This gives the protein CASSLGSPGTGELFF.

The CDR3 loop reads CASSFYSGSTDTQYF. CDR3 nucleotides: TGTGCCAGCAGTTTCTATAGCGGGAGCACAGATACGCAGTATTTT. The chain couples TRBV27 to TRBJ2-3, with 7 bases matching TRBD2. V lost 3 bases, J lost 0 bases, and 3 bases stayed unmatched. From germline, CDR1 is MNHEY and CDR2 SMNVEV (reference sequence). This CDR3 comprises 15 residues.

This clonotype occurred a few times. The chain joins TRBV5-1 to TRBJ1-2, with D possibly TRBD1 on 5 matching bases. Per germline, CDR1 SGHRS and CDR2 YFSETQ. V lost 4 bases, J lost 8 bases, and 18 bases lay in between. The CDR3 has 14 residues. The CDR3 nucleotides are TGCGCCAGCAGCCCTGGGTTTCGAGGGGAAGGCTACACCTTC. Amino acid sequence: CASSPGFRGEGYTF.

This clonotype came up a few times. The chain couples TRBV7-2 to TRBJ1-5; D is undetermined. The CDR3 is 16 residues long. Per germline, CDR1 SGHTA and CDR2 FQGNSA. V shed 1 base and J shed 1 base, with 11 bases lying between them. CDR3 DNA: TGTGCCAGCAGCTTAGTAGCAGAGTCCAGCAATCAGCCCCAGCATTTT. It codes for CASSLVAESSNQPQHF.

There are a few counts of this clonotype. This rearrangement joins TRBV20-1 to TRBJ2-7; TRBD2 matches at 11 bases. Trimming removed 1 base from V and 4 bases from J; junction bases left unmatched: 0. Germline CDR1 is DFQATT and CDR2 is SNEGSKA (reference sequence). The CDR3 is 13 residues long. In DNA form, the CDR3 reads TGCAGTGCTAGAGGACTAGCGGGGTACGAGCAGTACTTC. Translated, it gives CSARGLAGYEQYF.

The chain links TRBV7-9 to TRBJ2-1; possible D gene TRBD1, 6 bases. Trimming took off 5 bases at V and 9 bases at J, with 17 bases between the two ends. The CDR3 has 14 residues. Germline CDR1 SEHNR, CDR2 FQNEAQ (reference sequence). CDR3 sequence reads: CASSPSYREGEQFF. DNA for the CDR3: TGTGCCAGCAGCCCCTCTTACAGGGAAGGTGAGCAGTTCTTC.

This CDR3 is CASSFGAGYDTQYF. As DNA, the CDR3 is TGTGCCAGCAGCTTTGGAGCGGGCTACGATACGCAGTATTTT. V gene TRBV11-2 combines with J gene TRBJ2-3, with a weak D call TRBD2 (6 bases). V was shortened by 3 bases and J by 6 bases, with 13 bases between the two germline ends. CDR3 length: 14 amino acids. In germline, CDR1 is SGHAT, CDR2 FQNNGV.

The chain links TRBV18 to TRBJ2-2, with D possibly being TRBD1 (5 bases). Trimming left V 6 bases short and J 0 bases short, with 14 bases between. This CDR3 comprises 16 residues. Germline assignment: CDR1 KGHSH and CDR2 LQKENI. Written as DNA, the CDR3 is TGTGCCAGCTCTCCGGACATATCCGCGAACACCGGGGAGCTGTTTTTT. Protein sequence: CASSPDISANTGELFF.

The rearrangement links TRBV10-3 to TRBJ2-7, with D possibly matching TRBD1 (5 bases). The germline gives CDR1 ENHRY, CDR2 SYGVKD. Trimming removed 5 bases from V and 6 bases from J, with 20 bases in between. This CDR3 has 15 amino acids. This chain's CDR3 is CAISSTESAGGEQYF. In DNA form, the CDR3 reads TGTGCCATCAGTTCGACAGAGTCAGCAGGCGGCGAGCAGTACTTC.

This clonotype was counted a few times. The chain carries TRBV27 and TRBJ1-5, with D possibly matching TRBD1 (6 bases). Germline V gene data show CDR1 as MNHEY and CDR2 as SMNVEV (reference sequence). V lost 2 bases and J 4 bases, leaving 9 bases between the germline ends. This CDR3 comprises 14 residues. CDR3 in amino acids: CASSLAGENQPQHF. In DNA form, the CDR3 reads TGTGCCAGCAGTTTAGCAGGGGAAAATCAGCCCCAGCATTTT.

The rearrangement uses TRBV29-1 and TRBJ2-3; D is unclear. The CDR3 spans 13 residues. In germline, CDR1 is SQVTM, CDR2 ANQGSEA. Trimming cost V 6 bases and J 2 bases, with 12 bases left between them. The CDR3 reads CSVRLTYTDTQYF. DNA of the CDR3: TGCAGCGTGAGACTGACCTACACAGATACGCAGTATTTT.

This clonotype was seen more than once but under ten times. J is TRBJ2-2 and V is TRBV11-2, with 14 bases fitting TRBD2. Losses at the gene ends were 5 bases for V and 4 bases for J; bases not matched to a gene: 6. The germline V gene encodes CDR1 SGHAT and CDR2 FQNNGV. The length of the CDR3 is 17 residues. The CDR3 spells CASSPPTSGGGTGELFF. CDR3 DNA: TGTGCCAGCAGCCCCCCGACTAGCGGGGGGGGCACCGGGGAGCTGTTTTTT.

The V call is TRBV9, the J call TRBJ2-5; 7 nucleotides line up with TRBD2. Trimming cost V 3 bases and J 4 bases; bases outside gene matches: 15. The CDR3 runs to 17 residues. From germline, CDR1 is SGDLS and CDR2 YYNGEE. The CDR3 sequence: CASSEPRDSPGGETQYF. The CDR3 nucleotides read TGTGCCAGCAGCGAACCACGGGACTCCCCGGGGGGAGAGACCCAGTACTTC.

This clonotype was recorded a few times. The chain couples TRBV12-3 or TRBV12-4 to TRBJ1-1; weak D call: TRBD1 (5 bases). Trimming removed 2 bases at V and 5 bases at J, with 15 bases between. The CDR3 loop spans 15 amino acids. CDR3 sequence reads: CASSLRAGGVTEAFF. The CDR3 region has the DNA TGTGCCAGCAGTTTAAGGGCGGGGGGTGTTACTGAAGCTTTCTTT.

This clonotype showed up just a few times. The junction differs from germline at one of its ends, possibly a read error. The CDR3 protein is CASSPLTGGFTEAFF. CDR3 nucleotide sequence: TGTGCTAGCAGCCCCCTGACAGGGGGATTCACTGAAGCTTTCTTT. The V gene is TRBV7-7, the J gene TRBJ1-1, with 9 bases lining up with TRBD1. From germline, CDR1 is SSHAT and CDR2 FNYEAQ (reference sequence). The CDR3 sequence is 15 residues long.

This clonotype occurred a few times. The chain is built from TRBV5-1 and TRBJ1-3; D not resolved. Germline loops: CDR1 SGHRS, CDR2 YFSETQ. The V end lost 0 bases, the J end lost 0 bases, and 7 bases lay between the germline ends. The CDR3 runs 15 residues. The CDR3 sequence: CASSLGEISGNTIYF. DNA of the CDR3: TGCGCCAGCAGCTTGGGGGAGATCTCTGGAAACACCATATATTTT.

This clonotype turned up a few times. This rearrangement joins TRBV6-1 to TRBJ2-1; 12 nucleotides match TRBD2. Germline V gene data show CDR1 as MNHNS and CDR2 as SASEGT. The CDR3 runs to 14 residues. The ends lost 6 bases at V and 7 bases at J; junction bases unmatched: 4. DNA for the CDR3: TGTGCCAGCAGCCTAGCGGGGGGGCCTAATGAGCAGTTCTTC. It specifies CASSLAGGPNEQFF.

This chain uses TRBV4-1 with TRBJ2-2, with a possible D match to TRBD2 (6 bases). V was pared by 1 base and J by 6 bases, with 9 bases between. The CDR3 length is 14 residues. CDR1 is MGHRA, CDR2 YSYEKL, per germline. The CDR3 spells CASSQVGGAGELFF. The CDR3, as DNA: TGCGCCAGCAGCCAAGTAGGCGGGGCCGGGGAGCTGTTTTTT.